The 22 T cell receptor beta chains given below trace back to one sample, sequenced in a study of regulatory T cells in long-lasting Graves disease. TCR beta libraries were built with iRepertoire HTBI primers and Arm-PCR of CDR3 regions. TCRdb re-analysed the multiplex PCR reads in MiXCR, keeping a single row per CDR3 protein. The table includes about 330,000 distinct CDR3 sequences, 15% to 20% detected once. Time point in this sample: newly diagnosed GD, antithyroid drugs for less than 3 months. PBMC RNA served as the TCR library source. These data were also filed under a second study, of T cells in Graves' hyperthyroidism and ophthalmopathy.

Here the sequenced sample was peripheral blood mononuclear cells (PBMCs), taken at new diagnosis, from a patient treated with antithyroid drugs. These TCRs come from a woman younger than 30 with Graves disease.

The J gene is TRBJ2-1, the V gene TRBV3-1; no reliable D call. Germline V gives CDR1 LGHDT, CDR2 YNNKEL (reference sequence). Trimming removed 6 bases from V and 4 bases from J, with 19 bases in between. The CDR3 is made up of 16 amino acids. The CDR3 sequence is CASRQSASLSYNEQFF. CDR3 DNA sequence: TGTGCCAGCAGGCAATCAGCTAGTCTTAGTTACAATGAGCAGTTCTTC.

This clonotype was observed a few times. This chain joins TRBV7-3 and TRBJ2-4, with 9 bases identical to TRBD1. Germline V gene lookup returns CDR1 SGHTA and CDR2 FQGTGA. The CDR3 is 13 amino acids. The J segment lost 13 bases and the V segment lost 4 bases, leaving 8 bases of the junction unmatched. CDR3 nucleotides: TGTGCCAGCAGCTGGGGACAGGGAGATTCACAGTACTTC. Amino acids: CASSWGQGDSQYF.

This clonotype was found many times. This chain connects TRBV4-1 to TRBJ1-5, with D hard to call. Germline V gene sequence: CDR1 MGHRA, CDR2 YSYEKL. The V and J ends lost 1 base and 3 bases respectively, with 10 bases between them. This CDR3 comprises 15 residues. CDR3 amino acids: CASSQVSQSNQPQHF. The CDR3 DNA reads as TGCGCCAGCAGCCAAGTTTCTCAATCCAATCAGCCCCAGCATTTT.

The rearrangement uses TRBV6-1 and TRBJ2-7; D is perhaps TRBD1 (7 bases). Deletions cut 6 bases from V and 5 bases from J, with 17 bases between. CDR1 and CDR2 (germline): MNHNS, SASEGT. The CDR3 is made up of 14 amino acids. DNA for the CDR3: TGTGCCAGCAGATGGCAGGGGGGTTTGGACGAGCAGTACTTC. Protein: CASRWQGGLDEQYF.

In this sample, this clonotype turned up many times. V gene TRBV12-3 or TRBV12-4 combines with J gene TRBJ2-2, with TRBD2 as a possible D gene (5 bases). The CDR3 sequence is 15 residues long. Trimming took 0 bases from V and 4 from J, leaving 9 bases between them. CDR3 in amino acids: CASSLAGAATGELFF. The CDR3 DNA sequence: TGTGCCAGCAGTTTAGCGGGAGCGGCCACCGGGGAGCTGTTTTTT.

The chain links TRBV19 to TRBJ1-5; TRBD1 is a possible D gene (6 bases). Germline V gene data show CDR1 as LNHDA and CDR2 as SQIVND (reference sequence). The CDR3 contains 16 residues. Deletions cut 2 bases from V and 3 bases from J, with 14 bases between. The CDR3 spells CASSIRGQHFNQPQHF. The CDR3 bases are TGTGCCAGTAGTATAAGGGGACAACATTTCAATCAGCCCCAGCATTTT.

In its sample, this clonotype was seen many times. The chain has TRBV10-3 and TRBJ2-1; TRBD2 matches at 9 bases. V was pared by 3 bases and J by 0 bases, with 3 bases of the junction left unmatched. Per germline, CDR1 ENHRY and CDR2 SYGVKD. The CDR3 runs to 16 residues. The CDR3 DNA follows: TGTGCCATCAGTGAATATAGCGGGGGCTCCTACAATGAGCAGTTCTTC. Its protein is CAISEYSGGSYNEQFF.

In its sample, this clonotype was seen many times. V is TRBV12-3 or TRBV12-4 and J is TRBJ2-1, with 9 nucleotides matching TRBD2. The trim removed 4 bases at V and 5 bases at J, leaving 6 bases unmatched. The CDR3 runs 15 residues. The CDR3 protein is CASSSRLAVNNEQFF. DNA of the CDR3: TGTGCCAGCAGTTCCCGACTAGCGGTAAACAATGAGCAGTTCTTC.

This clonotype has ten or more counts. The chain links TRBV20-1 to TRBJ1-2; a weak D match, TRBD1 (6 bases). V gave up 2 bases and J gave up 4 bases, with 17 bases separating them. CDR3 length: 15 residues. Looked up from germline, CDR1 is DFQATT and CDR2 is SNEGSKA (reference sequence). Here the CDR3 DNA reads TGCAGTGCTAGACCACCGACTACAGGGTCCTATGGCTACACCTTC. Protein product: CSARPPTTGSYGYTF.

This clonotype was detected a few times. This chain uses TRBV10-1 with TRBJ1-5; possible D gene TRBD1, 5 bases. Per germline, CDR1 WNHNN and CDR2 SYGVQD (reference sequence). Deletions cut 3 bases from V and 3 bases from J, with 12 bases between. This CDR3 comprises 15 residues. CDR3 loop: CASSDLGRNNQPQHF. In DNA, the CDR3 is TGCGCCAGCAGTGATTTGGGACGGAACAATCAGCCCCAGCATTTT.

This clonotype has a count of ten or more. The genes are TRBV3-1 and TRBJ1-3; D not certain. V was cut by 0 bases and J by 2 bases, with 8 bases left in between. Germline V gene sequence: CDR1 LGHDT, CDR2 YNNKEL (reference sequence). CDR3 size: 15 residues. In nucleotides, the CDR3 is TGTGCCAGCAGCCAAGACGGATTACCTGGAAACACCATATATTTT. Translation gives CASSQDGLPGNTIYF.

J is TRBJ2-1 and V is TRBV6-1; D may be TRBD1 (5 bases). The germline V gene has CDR1 MNHNS and CDR2 SASEGT. Trimming pared 5 bases from V and 5 bases from J, leaving 19 bases between. There are 16 residues in the CDR3. Here the CDR3 reads CASSTRDSHLHNEQFF. Written as DNA, the CDR3 is TGTGCCAGCAGTACCCGAGACAGTCATCTTCACAATGAGCAGTTCTTC.

There are many counts of this clonotype. CDR3 sequence: CASSPGTGGSSPLHF. The CDR3 DNA reads TGTGCCAGCAGTCCTGGGACAGGGGGTAGTTCACCCCTCCACTTT. The chain carries TRBV6-1 and TRBJ1-6; TRBD1 matches at 11 bases. Looked up from germline, CDR1 is MNHNS and CDR2 is SASEGT. This CDR3 is 15 amino acids long. J was trimmed by 9 bases and V by 5 bases; bases with no gene match: 6.

In its sample, this clonotype was seen a few times. A much larger clone lies a single base off, so this may be a read error. This sequence joins TRBV5-1 and TRBJ2-1; either TRBD1 or TRBD2 may fit D (5 bases each). CDR3 length: 15 residues. CDR1 is SGHRS, CDR2 YFSETQ, per germline. CDR3 nucleotides: TGCGCCGGCAGCGAAAGGGCCGGGACCATTAATGAGCAGTTCTTC. The encoded protein is CAGSERAGTINEQFF. Full variable domain (missing parts from reference TRBV5-1 and TRBJ2-1): KAGVTQTPRYLIKTRGQQVTLSCSPISGHRSVSWYQQTPGQGLQFLFEYFSETQRNKGNFPGRFSGRQFSNSRSEMNVSTLELGDSALYLCAGSERAGTINEQFFGPGTRLTVL.

This clonotype was seen a single time. The chain employs TRBV9 and TRBJ2-1, with a weak D call TRBD2 (7 bases). The germline V gene encodes CDR1 SGDLS and CDR2 YYNGEE. Deletions cut 2 bases from V and 8 bases from J, with 17 bases between. This CDR3 is 15 amino acids long. Here the CDR3 DNA reads TGTGCCAGCAGCGTTGGGGGCGGGAGAGGCGATGAGCAGTTCTTC. This encodes CASSVGGGRGDEQFF.

The chain carries TRBV6-1 and TRBJ1-5; the D gene is possibly TRBD1 (6 bases). Germline V gene lookup returns CDR1 MNHNS and CDR2 SASEGT. The CDR3 is made up of 17 amino acids. V lost 6 bases and J 1 base, leaving 19 bases between the germline ends. The CDR3 bases are TGTGCCAGCAGCCGCTACAGGGTCCTCGGGAGCAATCAGCCCCAGCATTTT. Translation: CASSRYRVLGSNQPQHF.

The chain employs TRBV4-1 and TRBJ1-5; D unresolved. Trimming removed 1 base at V and 7 bases at J, with 8 bases between. The CDR3 is 13 amino acids. Germline lookup yields CDR1 MGHRA and CDR2 YSYEKL. The CDR3 spells CASSQGPSQPQHF. CDR3 in DNA: TGCGCCAGCAGCCAAGGGCCTAGCCAGCCCCAGCATTTT.

The table lists this clonotype with many counts. The CDR3 bases are TGTGCCAGCAGCGACTTGGGAGGGGGCGTCTACGAGCAGTACTTC. It is translated as CASSDLGGGVYEQYF. This chain joins TRBV11-2 and TRBJ2-7; D is tentatively TRBD1 or TRBD2 (7 bases each). V was pared by 5 bases and J by 3 bases, with 17 bases between. CDR1 SGHAT and CDR2 FQNNGV come from the germline V gene. This CDR3 has 15 amino acids.

Notes on this clonotype: Given a much more abundant clone one base away, this may be a read error. V and J are TRBV7-2 and TRBJ1-2; D perhaps matches TRBD1 (6 bases). Germline V gene data show CDR1 as SGHTA and CDR2 as FQGNSA. The CDR3 is 17 residues long. CDR3 sequence: CVSSQGKGKGFSYGYTF. The DNA of the CDR3 is TGTGTCAGCAGCCAGGGGAAAGGAAAGGGATTTAGCTATGGCTACACCTTC.

The J gene is TRBJ2-5, the V gene TRBV5-1; 10 bases align to TRBD2. CDR3 length equals 16 residues. The V and J ends lost 4 bases and 2 bases, in that order; junction bases with no gene match: 8. Germline V gives CDR1 SGHRS, CDR2 YFSETQ. DNA for the CDR3: TGCGCCAGCAGCAGCCAAGGGACTAGCGCACAAGAGACCCAGTACTTC. Its translation is CASSSQGTSAQETQYF.

With respect to this clonotype: Since a far larger clone is one base different, this is likely a read error. This rearrangement joins TRBV28 to TRBJ2-4; perhaps D is TRBD1 or TRBD2 (5 bases each). The CDR3 is 18 residues long. Germline V CDR1 and CDR2: MDHEN, SYDVKM. V shed 5 bases and J shed 13 bases, with 33 bases lying between them. The DNA of the CDR3 is TGTGCCAGCAGTCCAATACCAACTGAGCGGACAAGCTCCTACAAGCAGTACTTC. This encodes CASSPIPTERTSSYKQYF.

This clonotype was counted ten times or more. The V and J genes are TRBV10-3 and TRBJ2-3; 7 bases line up with TRBD2. After removal of 0 bases from V and 0 bases from J, the junction contained 6 bases not matched to a gene. Germline values: CDR1 ENHRY, CDR2 SYGVKD. The CDR3 length is 17 residues. Here the CDR3 DNA reads TGTGCCATCAGTGAGTCCACAGCGGGGTCTAGCACAGATACGCAGTATTTT. It yields the protein CAISESTAGSSTDTQYF.